The 30 T cell receptor beta chains below were found in one sample sequenced in a study of T cells in Graves' hyperthyroidism and ophthalmopathy. RNA transcripts yielded amplified TCR beta CDR3 regions. HTBI primers drove first-round RT-PCR of the TCR CDR3. TCRdb reanalysed the multiplex PCR reads using MiXCR and keeps one entry per CDR3 protein. The repertoire holds approximately 210,000 distinct CDR3 sequences, with 17% as singletons. The sequenced material came from blood. Every receptor here comes from a man aged 45-65 years with Graves' hyperthyroidism.

The V gene is TRBV19, the J gene TRBJ1-3; D not certain. Germline V gene sequence: CDR1 LNHDA, CDR2 SQIVND (reference sequence). This CDR3 spans 15 amino acids. V lost 7 bases to trimming and J lost 0 bases, with 13 bases between them. CDR3 nucleotides: TGTGCCAGTACCAAGACATCGAGCTCTGGAAACACCATATATTTT. Translating gives CASTKTSSSGNTIYF.

The chain recombines TRBV12-3 or TRBV12-4 with TRBJ2-4, with D possibly being TRBD2 (5 bases). The CDR3 spans 14 residues. The V end was cut by 7 bases, the J end by 6 bases, with 16 bases between. CDR3 bases: TGTGCCAGCACCCTCGGGCAGGAGGCAAACATTCAGTACTTC. Protein product: CASTLGQEANIQYF.

The sample holds many counts of this clonotype. The rearrangement joins TRBV2 to TRBJ1-6; tentative D call: TRBD1 (5 bases). V was clipped by 8 bases and J by 10 bases, with 15 bases between them. Germline V gene lookup returns CDR1 SNHLY and CDR2 FYNNEI. CDR3 length equals 13 residues. The DNA of the CDR3 is TGTGCCAGCGGGGGAACGCCAGGGTCACCCCTCCACTTT. Protein: CASGGTPGSPLHF.

A few counts support this clonotype. The V gene is TRBV10-3, the J gene TRBJ2-7, with TRBD1 as a possible D gene (6 bases). Germline assignment: CDR1 ENHRY and CDR2 SYGVKD. The CDR3 totals 15 residues. V shed 5 bases and J shed 5 bases, with 19 bases lying between them. The CDR3 DNA reads as TGTGCCATCAGTAGAACAGGGCCTGCTTTGGACGAGCAGTACTTC. It is translated as CAISRTGPALDEQYF.

This clonotype was found a few times. The J gene is TRBJ1-1, the V gene TRBV5-1, with 11 bases fitting TRBD1. There are 12 residues in the CDR3. Germline trimming cut 3 bases from V and 13 bases from J; bases unmatched to any gene: 5. CDR1 SGHRS and CDR2 YFSETQ come from the germline V gene. DNA of the CDR3: TGCGCCAGCAGCTCGGACAGGGGGCTCCTTTTCTTT. This gives the protein CASSSDRGLLFF.

This clonotype was seen ten or more times. This rearrangement joins TRBV6-2 or TRBV6-3 to TRBJ2-5, with D perhaps TRBD2 (6 bases). This CDR3 region has 13 residues. Germline assignment: CDR1 MNHEY and CDR2 SVGEGT. Trimming cost V 5 bases and J 1 base, with 8 bases left between them. The chain's CDR3 is CASSRDFQETQYF. The CDR3 DNA sequence: TGTGCCAGCAGTCGGGACTTCCAAGAGACCCAGTACTTC.

This clonotype came up many times. The chain has TRBV2 and TRBJ1-1; the D gene is possibly TRBD1 (6 bases). CDR1 is SNHLY and CDR2 is FYNNEI in the germline V gene. The CDR3 length is 13 residues. V was clipped by 6 bases and J by 7 bases, with 15 bases between them. CDR3 residues: CASSPRGRGEAFF. The CDR3, as DNA: TGTGCCAGCAGCCCCAGGGGACGCGGTGAAGCTTTCTTT.

This clonotype was recorded many times. The chain employs TRBV2 and TRBJ2-3, with 11 bases identical to TRBD2. Germline values: CDR1 SNHLY, CDR2 FYNNEI. Trimming at V came to 1 base and at J to 6 bases, leaving 9 bases not matched to a gene. This CDR3 has 17 residues. The CDR3 nucleotides read TGTGCCAGCAGTGAAGAACTAGCGGGAGCGGGGGGGGATACGCAGTATTTT. The encoded protein is CASSEELAGAGGDTQYF.

Many counts were recorded for this clonotype. This rearrangement joins TRBV6-2 or TRBV6-3 to TRBJ2-3, with TRBD2 matching 12 bases. CDR3 length: 20 residues. The V segment lost 0 bases and the J segment 1 base; nucleotides outside the gene matches: 11. Germline CDR1 MNHEY, CDR2 SVGEGT. This CDR3 reads CASSYSRLAGGPSGTDTQYF. In DNA, the CDR3 is TGTGCCAGCAGTTACTCCCGGCTAGCGGGAGGGCCATCAGGCACAGATACGCAGTATTTT.

The V and J genes are TRBV12-3 or TRBV12-4 and TRBJ2-2; TRBD1 matches at 7 bases. The ends lost 1 base at V and 6 bases at J; junction bases unmatched: 5. CDR3 length equals 15 residues. CDR3 nucleotides: TGTGCCAGCAGTTTAGAGACAGGGTACGCCGGGGAGCTGTTTTTT. It specifies CASSLETGYAGELFF.

This chain joins TRBV4-2 and TRBJ2-7; D remains unclear. Germline V lookup: CDR1 LGHNA, CDR2 YNFKEQ. V dropped 1 base and J dropped 6 bases, with 13 bases sitting between them. This CDR3 has 14 amino acids. CDR3 in amino acids: CASSQVVGLSEQYF. CDR3 bases: TGTGCCAGCAGCCAAGTCGTGGGATTGAGCGAGCAGTACTTC.

This clonotype has just a few counts. The chain recombines TRBV12-3 or TRBV12-4 with TRBJ2-1; 9 bases are a match to TRBD1. The length of the CDR3 is 15 residues. V dropped 6 bases and J dropped 7; count of bases not matched to a gene: 10. The DNA for the CDR3 is TGTGCCAGCAGGAAAACAGGGGGCGTTTTGAATGAGCAGTTCTTC. It yields the protein CASRKTGGVLNEQFF.

The rearrangement links TRBV5-8 to TRBJ2-3; D remains ambiguous. Germline V lookup: CDR1 SGHTS, CDR2 YDEGEE. This CDR3 is 11 amino acids long. Deletions cut 8 bases from V and 8 bases from J, with 12 bases between. The CDR3 reads CASLKSGTQYF. CDR3 bases: TGTGCCAGTCTTAAGAGTGGTACGCAGTATTTT.

This clonotype was counted a few times. The CDR3 is CASSPWTDNTEAFF. CDR3 nucleotide sequence: TGCGCCAGCAGCCCTTGGACAGATAACACTGAAGCTTTCTTT. This rearrangement joins TRBV4-1 to TRBJ1-1; D might be TRBD1 (6 bases). The CDR3 loop spans 14 amino acids. CDR1 is MGHRA and CDR2 is YSYEKL in the germline V gene. V was shortened by 4 bases and J by 2 bases, with 11 bases between the two germline ends.

V is TRBV18 and J is TRBJ2-7; D is perhaps TRBD2 (6 bases). In germline, CDR1 is KGHSH, CDR2 LQKENI. This CDR3 spans 16 amino acids. V was shortened by 6 bases and J by 2 bases, with 20 bases between the two germline ends. The CDR3 sequence: CASSRGQGLQTYEQYF. CDR3 nucleotides: TGTGCCAGCTCCCGCGGCCAGGGACTCCAAACCTACGAGCAGTACTTC.

This chain uses TRBV11-3 with TRBJ2-2; 7 positions agree with TRBD1. J lost 5 bases, V lost 5 bases, and 5 bases had no gene match. CDR3 size: 14 residues. CDR1 is SGHNT, CDR2 YENEEA, per germline. CDR3 bases: TGTGCCAGCAGCGGGTCCAGGGGGACCGGGGAGCTGTTTTTT. It is translated as CASSGSRGTGELFF. The full variable domain, with the rest looked up from reference TRBV11-3 and TRBJ2-2, is EAGVVQSPRYKIIEKKQPVAFWCNPISGHNTLYWYLQNLGQGPELLIRYENEEAVDDSQLPKDRFSAERLKGVDSTLKIQPAELGDSAVYLCASSGSRGTGELFFGEGSRLTVL.

This clonotype was counted at least ten times. The chain couples TRBV11-2 to TRBJ2-7, with 9 nucleotides matching TRBD1. The CDR3 runs 15 residues. CDR1 is SGHAT and CDR2 is FQNNGV in the germline V gene. The ends lost 5 bases at V and 5 bases at J; junction bases unmatched: 10. The CDR3 reads CASSLQGQGKNEQYF. The CDR3 nucleotides read TGTGCCAGCAGCCTACAGGGACAGGGAAAGAACGAGCAGTACTTC.

The chain combines TRBV6-5 with TRBJ2-2; 7 bases align to TRBD1. CDR1 is MNHEY, CDR2 SVGAGI, per germline. CDR3 length equals 15 residues. V shed 0 bases and J 6 bases; nucleotides not matched to a gene: 4. In DNA form, the CDR3 reads TGTGCCAGCAGTTACTCACGACAGGGTTCCGGGGAGCTGTTTTTT. This gives the protein CASSYSRQGSGELFF.

In this sample, this clonotype turned up many times. CDR3 DNA sequence: TGTGCCACGTTAGGACAGGGGGATAATGAAAAACTGTTTTTT. This gives the protein CATLGQGDNEKLFF. V usage is TRBV28 and J usage is TRBJ1-4; TRBD1 agrees at 10 bases. The CDR3 sequence is 14 residues long. Per the germline V gene, CDR1 is MDHEN and CDR2 is SYDVKM. With 10 bases clipped from V and 4 bases from J, the junction kept 6 bases outside the gene matches.

This clonotype was counted a few times. The chain uses TRBV20-1 and TRBJ1-5; TRBD1 matches at 12 bases. J lost 5 bases, V lost 0 bases, and 5 bases had no gene match. The CDR3 has 16 amino acids. The V gene's germline CDR1 is DFQATT and CDR2 SNEGSKA (reference sequence). CDR3 coding DNA: TGCAGTGCTAGAGATCAAGGGACAGGGGGCGATCAGCCCCAGCATTTT. This translates into CSARDQGTGGDQPQHF.

The sample holds many counts of this clonotype. The CDR3 DNA follows: TGCAGTGCTACGGGACAGGGTCACTCACCCCTCCACTTT. Translated: CSATGQGHSPLHF. J is TRBJ1-6 and V is TRBV20-1, with 9 bases lining up with TRBD1. Germline-derived CDR1 and CDR2 are DFQATT and SNEGSKA (reference sequence). Trimming cost V 4 bases and J 10 bases; bases outside gene matches: 5. The CDR3 consists of 13 residues.

This clonotype was counted between two and nine times. A much larger clone differs by one base, so this may be a read error. The gene calls are TRBV18 and TRBJ2-7, with TRBD1 matching 8 bases. Germline V gene data show CDR1 as KGHSH and CDR2 as LQKENI. V dropped 3 bases and J dropped 2; count of bases not matched to a gene: 6. The CDR3 sequence is 15 residues long. In DNA, the CDR3 is TGTGCCAGCTCACCCGGGACAGGTACCCCCTACGAGCAGTACTTC. Translating it yields CASSPGTGTPYEQYF.

This clonotype was observed many times. The rearrangement links TRBV28 to TRBJ1-5; D is uncertain. The CDR3 has 15 amino acids. From germline, CDR1 is MDHEN and CDR2 SYDVKM. Trimming stripped 7 bases from V and 1 base from J, with 14 bases between. The CDR3 loop is CASIFDIDSNQPQHF. In DNA, the CDR3 is TGTGCCAGCATATTCGACATCGACAGCAATCAGCCCCAGCATTTT.

This chain connects TRBV20-1 to TRBJ2-1; D might be TRBD2 (6 bases). The germline gives CDR1 DFQATT, CDR2 SNEGSKA (reference sequence). CDR3 length: 14 residues. V shed 5 bases and J shed 3 bases, with 14 bases lying between them. Written as DNA, the CDR3 is TGCAGTGCTCCGAGCGGGTTCAACTACAATGAGCAGTTCTTC. This translates into CSAPSGFNYNEQFF.

This clonotype was found a few times. The chain is built from TRBV19 and TRBJ2-1; tentatively, D is TRBD1 (6 bases). The germline gives CDR1 LNHDA, CDR2 SQIVND (reference sequence). The V end was cut by 6 bases, the J end by 8 bases, with 14 bases between. This CDR3 comprises 13 residues. CDR3 sequence (DNA): TGTGCCAGTAGGGCCACAGGGATCGATGAGCAGTTCTTC. Translated: CASRATGIDEQFF.

This clonotype was detected ten times or more. This chain connects TRBV20-1 to TRBJ2-1; D is unclear. Germline V lookup: CDR1 DFQATT, CDR2 SNEGSKA (reference sequence). This CDR3 spans 10 amino acids. V was shortened by 3 bases and J by 7 bases, with 4 bases between the two germline ends. The DNA for the CDR3 is TGCAGTGCTAGCAAGAATGAGCAGTTCTTC. Its protein product is CSASKNEQFF.

The table lists this clonotype with a few counts. This sequence joins TRBV5-5 and TRBJ2-2; D possibly corresponds to TRBD2 (6 bases). This CDR3 region has 16 residues. Deletions cut 4 bases from V and 1 base from J, with 14 bases between. Germline CDR1 reads SGHKS; CDR2 reads YYEKEE (reference sequence). The CDR3 here is CASSPSGLENTGELFF. CDR3 nucleotides: TGTGCCAGCAGCCCCTCGGGACTGGAGAACACCGGGGAGCTGTTTTTT.

This clonotype was seen many times. CDR3: CASSLAREVYNEQFF. CDR3 bases: TGCGCCAGCAGCTTGGCACGGGAGGTCTACAATGAGCAGTTCTTC. This chain uses TRBV5-1 with TRBJ2-1, with TRBD2 identical over 7 bases. This CDR3 has 15 amino acids. Germline assignment: CDR1 SGHRS and CDR2 YFSETQ. The trim removed 0 bases at V and 3 bases at J, leaving 3 bases unmatched.

This clonotype was observed a single time. The chain carries TRBV19 and TRBJ2-7; the D gene could be TRBD1 or TRBD2 (6 bases each). V lost 6 bases to trimming and J lost 3 bases, with 18 bases between them. The length of the CDR3 is 15 residues. Germline V gene data show CDR1 as LNHDA and CDR2 as SQIVND (reference sequence). The CDR3 bases are TGTGCCAGTAGCCCTCGGGACCGGGGGCTCTACGAGCAGTACTTC. It codes for CASSPRDRGLYEQYF. The variable domain in full, completed from reference TRBV19 and TRBJ2-7, reads DGGITQSPKYLFRKEGQNVTLSCEQNLNHDAMYWYRQDPGQGLRLIYYSQIVNDFQKGDIAEGYSVSREKKESFPLTVTSAQKNPTAFYLCASSPRDRGLYEQYFGPGTRLTVT.

This clonotype appeared many times. V and J are TRBV7-3 and TRBJ2-1, with D perhaps given as TRBD1 or TRBD2 (5 bases each). The germline gives CDR1 SGHTA, CDR2 FQGTGA. The CDR3 is 14 residues long. V lost 3 bases, J lost 5 bases, and 11 bases lay in between. This chain's CDR3 is CASSFSGDHNEQFF. The CDR3 DNA is TGTGCCAGCAGCTTTTCTGGGGACCACAATGAGCAGTTCTTC. The whole variable domain, filled in from reference TRBV7-3 and TRBJ2-1, reads GAGVSQTPSNKVTEKGKYVELRCDPISGHTALYWYRQSLGQGPEFLIYFQGTGAADDSGLPNDRFFAVRPEGSVSTLKIQRTERGDSAVYLCASSFSGDHNEQFFGPGTRLTVL.